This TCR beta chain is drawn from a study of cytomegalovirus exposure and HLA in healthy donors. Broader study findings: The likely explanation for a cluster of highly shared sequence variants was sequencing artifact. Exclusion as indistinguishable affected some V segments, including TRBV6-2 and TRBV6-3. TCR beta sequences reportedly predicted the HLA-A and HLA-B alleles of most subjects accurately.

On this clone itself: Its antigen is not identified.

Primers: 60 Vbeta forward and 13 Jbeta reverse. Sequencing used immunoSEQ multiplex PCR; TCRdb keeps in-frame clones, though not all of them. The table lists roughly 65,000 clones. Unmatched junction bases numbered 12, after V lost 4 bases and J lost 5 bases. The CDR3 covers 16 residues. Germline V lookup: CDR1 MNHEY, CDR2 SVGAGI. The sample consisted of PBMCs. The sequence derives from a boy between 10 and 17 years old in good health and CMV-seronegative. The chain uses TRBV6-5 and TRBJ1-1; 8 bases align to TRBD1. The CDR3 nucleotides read TGTGCCAGCAGTTCCCTCTGGCACAGGGGGTTTACTGAAGCTTTCTTT. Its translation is CASSSLWHRGFTEAFF.